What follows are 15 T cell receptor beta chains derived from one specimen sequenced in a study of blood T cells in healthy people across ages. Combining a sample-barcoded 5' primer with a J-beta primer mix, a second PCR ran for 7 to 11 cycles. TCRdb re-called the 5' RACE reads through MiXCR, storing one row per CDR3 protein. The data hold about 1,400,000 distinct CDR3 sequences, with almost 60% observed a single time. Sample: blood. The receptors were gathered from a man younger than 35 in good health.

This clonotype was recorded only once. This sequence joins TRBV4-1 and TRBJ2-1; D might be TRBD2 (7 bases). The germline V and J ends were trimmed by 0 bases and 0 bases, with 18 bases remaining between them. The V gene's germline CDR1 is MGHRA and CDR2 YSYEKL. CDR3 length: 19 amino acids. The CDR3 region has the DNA TGCGCCAGCAGCCAAGACTGGGCAGCGGGACAAAGCTCCTACAATGAGCAGTTCTTC. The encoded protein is CASSQDWAAGQSSYNEQFF.

Here the CDR3 reads CASSQGLGYSGANVLTF. CDR3 nucleotides: TGCGCCAGCAGCCAAGGTTTAGGATACTCTGGGGCCAACGTCCTGACTTTC. V is TRBV4-3 and J is TRBJ2-6; no firm D call. Germline V gene lookup returns CDR1 LGHNA and CDR2 YSLEER. CDR3 length: 17 amino acids. V lost 1 base and J 0 bases, leaving 10 bases between the germline ends.

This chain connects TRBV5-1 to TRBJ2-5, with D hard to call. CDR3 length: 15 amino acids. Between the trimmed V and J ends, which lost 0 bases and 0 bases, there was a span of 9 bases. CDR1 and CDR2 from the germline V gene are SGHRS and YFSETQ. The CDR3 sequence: CASSLGVTNQETQYF. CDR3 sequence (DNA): TGCGCCAGCAGCTTGGGGGTTACCAACCAAGAGACCCAGTACTTC.

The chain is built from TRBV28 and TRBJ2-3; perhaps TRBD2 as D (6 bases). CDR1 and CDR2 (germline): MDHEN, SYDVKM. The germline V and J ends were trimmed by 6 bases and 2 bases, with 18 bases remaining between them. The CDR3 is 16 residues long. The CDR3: CASRRKGGPTTDTQYF. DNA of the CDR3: TGTGCCAGCAGACGCAAGGGAGGCCCCACCACAGATACGCAGTATTTT.

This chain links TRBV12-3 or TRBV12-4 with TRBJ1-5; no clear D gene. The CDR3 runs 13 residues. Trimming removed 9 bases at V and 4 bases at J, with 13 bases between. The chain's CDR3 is CASCASGNQPQHF. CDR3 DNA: TGTGCCAGTTGCGCTTCCGGGAATCAGCCCCAGCATTTT.

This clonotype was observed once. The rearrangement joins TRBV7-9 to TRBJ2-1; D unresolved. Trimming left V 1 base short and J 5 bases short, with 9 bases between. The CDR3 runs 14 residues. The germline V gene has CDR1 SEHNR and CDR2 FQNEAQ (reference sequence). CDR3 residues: CASSLGPRNNEQFF. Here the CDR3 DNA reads TGTGCCAGCAGCTTAGGACCCAGGAACAATGAGCAGTTCTTC.

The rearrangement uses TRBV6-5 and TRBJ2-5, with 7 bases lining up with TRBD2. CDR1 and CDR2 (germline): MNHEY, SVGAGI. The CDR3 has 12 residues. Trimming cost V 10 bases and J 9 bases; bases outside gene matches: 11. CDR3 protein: CATGEAREAQYF. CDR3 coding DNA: TGTGCCACCGGGGAGGCCCGGGAGGCCCAGTACTTC.

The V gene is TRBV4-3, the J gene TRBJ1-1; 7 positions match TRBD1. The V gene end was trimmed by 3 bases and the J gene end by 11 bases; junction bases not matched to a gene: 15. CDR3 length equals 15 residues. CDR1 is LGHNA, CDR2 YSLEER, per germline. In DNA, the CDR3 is TGCGCCAGCAGCCACCGGCAGGGGGATGTAGGAGAGGCTTTCTTT. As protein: CASSHRQGDVGEAFF.

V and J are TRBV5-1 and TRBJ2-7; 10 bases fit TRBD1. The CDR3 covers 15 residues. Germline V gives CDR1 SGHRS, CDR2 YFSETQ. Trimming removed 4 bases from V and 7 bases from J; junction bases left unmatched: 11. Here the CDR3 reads CASSPSRQGAGEQYF. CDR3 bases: TGCGCCAGCAGCCCCTCCCGACAGGGGGCTGGGGAGCAGTACTTC.

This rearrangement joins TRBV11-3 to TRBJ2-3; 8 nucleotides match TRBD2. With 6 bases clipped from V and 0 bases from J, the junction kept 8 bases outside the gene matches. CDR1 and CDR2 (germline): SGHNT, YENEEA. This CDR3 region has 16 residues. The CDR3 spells CASRILSGGSTDTQYF. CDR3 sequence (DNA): TGTGCCAGCAGAATTTTGTCGGGAGGGAGCACAGATACGCAGTATTTT.

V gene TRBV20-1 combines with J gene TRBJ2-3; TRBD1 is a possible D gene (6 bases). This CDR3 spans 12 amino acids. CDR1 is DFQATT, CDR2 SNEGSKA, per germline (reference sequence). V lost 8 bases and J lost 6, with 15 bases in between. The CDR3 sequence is CSPRQAIDTQYF. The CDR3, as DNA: TGCAGTCCCAGACAGGCCATCGATACGCAGTATTTT.

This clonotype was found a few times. The CDR3 loop is CASSPQRQNEQFF. The CDR3 DNA reads as TGTGCCAGCAGTCCCCAACGACAAAATGAGCAGTTCTTC. The chain joins TRBV27 to TRBJ2-1; D not resolved. This CDR3 comprises 13 residues. V was clipped by 5 bases and J by 7 bases, with 12 bases between them. The germline V gene encodes CDR1 MNHEY and CDR2 SMNVEV (reference sequence).

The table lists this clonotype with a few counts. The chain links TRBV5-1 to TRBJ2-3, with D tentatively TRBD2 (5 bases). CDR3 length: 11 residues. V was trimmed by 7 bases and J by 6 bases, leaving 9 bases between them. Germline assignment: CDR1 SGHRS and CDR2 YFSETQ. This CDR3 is CASPTGDTQYF. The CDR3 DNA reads TGCGCCAGCCCCACGGGGGATACGCAGTATTTT.

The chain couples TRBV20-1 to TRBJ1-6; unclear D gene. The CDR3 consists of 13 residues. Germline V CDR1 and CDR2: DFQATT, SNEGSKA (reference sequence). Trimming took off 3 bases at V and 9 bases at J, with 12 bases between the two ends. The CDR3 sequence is CSARAGEGSPLHF. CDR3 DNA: TGCAGTGCTAGGGCCGGTGAGGGTTCACCCCTCCACTTT.

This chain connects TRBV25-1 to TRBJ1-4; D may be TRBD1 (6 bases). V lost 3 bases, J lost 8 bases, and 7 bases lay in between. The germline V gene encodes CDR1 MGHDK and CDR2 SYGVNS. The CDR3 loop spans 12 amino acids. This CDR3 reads CASSDQGEKLFF. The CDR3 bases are TGTGCCAGCAGTGATCAGGGGGAAAAACTGTTTTTT.